This T cell receptor beta chain was profiled in a study of cytomegalovirus exposure and HLA in healthy donors. As concerns this clone: Its matching antigen is unknown.

Germline CDR1 and CDR2: SGHRS and YFSETQ. The V end lost 4 bases, the J end lost 2 bases, and 14 bases lay between the germline ends. The CDR3 has 15 amino acids. Sequencing used immunoSEQ multiplex PCR; TCRdb keeps in-frame clones, though not all of them. The sample lists 200,000 to 250,000 clones, around 80% occurring once. Findings and limits, study-wide: Across donors, most TCRs were seen rarely, yet some public ones were widespread.

This TCR came from a woman in her twenties or thirties in good health and CMV-seropositive. Specimen: PBMCs. V usage is TRBV5-1 and J usage is TRBJ2-3; D is perhaps TRBD2 (6 bases). The CDR3 DNA follows: TGCGCCAGCAGCCGTGTCGGGCGGGACACAGATACGCAGTATTTT. Protein product: CASSRVGRDTDTQYF.